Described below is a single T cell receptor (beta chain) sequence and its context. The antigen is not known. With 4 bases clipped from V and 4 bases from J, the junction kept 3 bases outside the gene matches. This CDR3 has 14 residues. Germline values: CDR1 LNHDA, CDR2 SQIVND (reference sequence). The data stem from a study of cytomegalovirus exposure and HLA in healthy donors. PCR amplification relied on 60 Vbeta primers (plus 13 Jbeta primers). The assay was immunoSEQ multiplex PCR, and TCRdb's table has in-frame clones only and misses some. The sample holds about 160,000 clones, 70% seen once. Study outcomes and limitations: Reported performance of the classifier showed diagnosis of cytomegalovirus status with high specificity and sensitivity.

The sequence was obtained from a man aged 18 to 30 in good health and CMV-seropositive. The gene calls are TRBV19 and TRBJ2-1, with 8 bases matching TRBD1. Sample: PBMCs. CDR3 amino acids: CASSTRDRYNEQFF. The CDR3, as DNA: TGTGCCAGTAGTACCCGGGACAGGTACAATGAGCAGTTCTTC. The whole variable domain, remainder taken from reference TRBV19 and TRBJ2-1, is DGGITQSPKYLFRKEGQNVTLSCEQNLNHDAMYWYRQDPGQGLRLIYYSQIVNDFQKGDIAEGYSVSREKKESFPLTVTSAQKNPTAFYLCASSTRDRYNEQFFGPGTRLTVL.